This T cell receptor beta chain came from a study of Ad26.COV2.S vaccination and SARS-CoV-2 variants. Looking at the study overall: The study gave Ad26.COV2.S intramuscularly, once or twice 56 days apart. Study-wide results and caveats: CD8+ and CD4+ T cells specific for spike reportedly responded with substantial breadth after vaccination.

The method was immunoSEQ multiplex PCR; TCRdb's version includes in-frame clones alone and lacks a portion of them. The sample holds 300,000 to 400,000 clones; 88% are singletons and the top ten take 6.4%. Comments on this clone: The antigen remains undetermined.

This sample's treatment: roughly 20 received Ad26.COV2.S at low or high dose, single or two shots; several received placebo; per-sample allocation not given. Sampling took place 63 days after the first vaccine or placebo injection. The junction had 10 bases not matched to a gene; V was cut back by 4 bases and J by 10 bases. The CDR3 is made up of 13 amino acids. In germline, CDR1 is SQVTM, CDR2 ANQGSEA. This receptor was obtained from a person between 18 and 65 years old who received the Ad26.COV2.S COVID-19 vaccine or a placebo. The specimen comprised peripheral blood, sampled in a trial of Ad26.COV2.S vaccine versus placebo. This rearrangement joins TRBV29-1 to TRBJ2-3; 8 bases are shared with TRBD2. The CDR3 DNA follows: TGCAGCGTTGGGTTTCTTAGCGGGAATGCGCAGTATTTT. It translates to CSVGFLSGNAQYF.